Below, one TCR beta chain is given with its context. This entry belongs to a study of blood T cell repertoires in COVID-19. Whole-study context: The United States, Italy and Spain were the sources of the acute and convalescent COVID-19 samples.

The CDR3 is 15 residues long. Trimming cost V 4 bases and J 0 bases; bases outside gene matches: 3. CDR1 and CDR2 (germline): KGHSH, LQKENI. In the original processing: How many nucleated cells were present was estimated from reference gene primer amplification. Here immunoSEQ multiplex PCR was the method, and the copy in TCRdb shows in-frame clones only, minus some. Clone size and V and J calls were adopted from that table, with D and trimming inferred from the DNA. This sample has 110,000 or so clones, with 80% to 85% found just once. The sample taken for sequencing was peripheral blood. This TCR was recovered from a woman older than 75 with acute or convalescent COVID-19. The genes are TRBV18 and TRBJ2-3; 8 nucleotides agree with TRBD1. This CDR3 is CASSLTGASTDTQYF. The CDR3 coding sequence is TGTGCCAGCTCACTGACAGGGGCTAGCACAGATACGCAGTATTTT. Supplemented by reference TRBV18 and TRBJ2-3, the full variable domain reads NAGVMQNPRHLVRRRGQEARLRCSPMKGHSHVYWYRQLPEEGLKFMVYLQKENIIDESGMPKERFSAEFPKEGPSILRIQQVVRGDSAAYFCASSLTGASTDTQYFGPGTRLTVL.